Listed below are T cell receptor beta chains from one sample, sequenced in a study of T cell clonotyping in hematopoietic cell transplantation. Data came from immunoSEQ multiplex PCR; TCRdb stores just in-frame clones and leaves some out. This sample yields roughly 30,000 clones, of which roughly 85% are seen a single time; around 1.8% belongs to the top ten. This material consisted of peripheral blood mononuclear cells, taken before stem cell transplant. The origin of the receptors is a man aged 35 to 55 with acute myeloid leukemia. Some clones in this sample may be carry-over from other donors' samples. CDR3s include the opening cysteine and the closing phenylalanine or tryptophan. D genes are given only for firm matches. Clone sizes are given selectively: once, few, many, or a class where the clone is expanded.

len: 16; j_gene: TRBJ2-3; d_gene: TRBD1; v_gene: TRBV4-3; abundance: NA; CDR3nt: TGCGCCAGCAGCCAAGATCTGACAGGGGATCAAGATACGCAGTATTTT; CDR3aa: CASSQDLTGDQDTQYF
len: 12; j_gene: TRBJ2-1; d_gene: NA; v_gene: TRBV5-6; abundance: NA; CDR3nt: TGTGCCAGCAGCTTCGGGTACGGTGAGCAGTTCTTC; CDR3aa: CASSFGYGEQFF
len: 13; j_gene: TRBJ1-5; d_gene: NA; v_gene: TRBV30; abundance: NA; CDR3nt: TGTGCCTGGAGTGCACGGGTTAATCAGCCCCAGCATTTT; CDR3aa: CAWSARVNQPQHF
len: 15; j_gene: TRBJ1-5; d_gene: NA; v_gene: TRBV5-8; abundance: NA; CDR3nt: TGTGCCAGCAGCTTGGGTTTCTCGAGCAATCAGCCCCAGCATTTT; CDR3aa: CASSLGFSSNQPQHF
len: 15; j_gene: TRBJ1-3; d_gene: TRBD1; v_gene: TRBV13; abundance: NA; CDR3nt: TGTGCCAGCAGCCCCCGACAGGGGCAAGGAAACACCATATATTTT; CDR3aa: CASSPRQGQGNTIYF
len: 11; j_gene: TRBJ1-1; d_gene: NA; v_gene: TRBV29-1; abundance: NA; CDR3nt: TGCAGCGTTGCCAGAGTCACTGAAGCTTTCTTT; CDR3aa: CSVARVTEAFF
len: 16; j_gene: TRBJ1-1; d_gene: NA; v_gene: TRBV6-1; abundance: NA; CDR3nt: TGTGCCAGCAGTGATGAAGTCGGCTGGTTGAACACTGAAGCTTTCTTT; CDR3aa: CASSDEVGWLNTEAFF
len: 13; j_gene: TRBJ1-1; d_gene: NA; v_gene: TRBV4-3; abundance: NA; CDR3nt: TGCGCCAGCAGCCCATCGGTGAACACTGAAGCTTTCTTT; CDR3aa: CASSPSVNTEAFF
len: 18; j_gene: TRBJ2-2; d_gene: TRBD2; v_gene: TRBV7-2; abundance: NA; CDR3nt: TGTGCCAGCAGACCCAGCCGCGGACTAGCGGGAGGAACCGGGGAGCTGTTTTTT; CDR3aa: CASRPSRGLAGGTGELFF
len: 16; j_gene: TRBJ2-6; d_gene: NA; v_gene: TRBV19; abundance: NA; CDR3nt: TGTGCCAGTAGTCCTCCGGCGGGATCCGGGGCCAACGTCCTGACTTTC; CDR3aa: CASSPPAGSGANVLTF
len: 15; j_gene: TRBJ2-3; d_gene: TRBD2; v_gene: TRBV6-6; abundance: NA; CDR3nt: TGTGCCAGCATCCTGCCGGGGGGATTAGCAGATACGCAGTATTTT; CDR3aa: CASILPGGLADTQYF
len: 14; j_gene: TRBJ2-7; d_gene: NA; v_gene: TRBV11-3; abundance: NA; CDR3nt: TGTGCCAGCACACAGCGTTCGAGCTCCTACGAGCAGTACTTC; CDR3aa: CASTQRSSSYEQYF
len: 12; j_gene: TRBJ1-1; d_gene: NA; v_gene: TRBV11-2; abundance: NA; CDR3nt: TGTGCCAGCAGCTTAGGAAGGGGGGAAGCTTTCTTT; CDR3aa: CASSLGRGEAFF
len: 19; j_gene: TRBJ2-1; d_gene: TRBD2; v_gene: TRBV5-1; abundance: once; CDR3nt: TGCGCCAGCAGCTTGGTGGCCCCTGATAGCGGGAGGGCCGGTGAAGAGCAGTTCTTC; CDR3aa: CASSLVAPDSGRAGEEQFF
len: 16; j_gene: TRBJ1-2; d_gene: TRBD1; v_gene: TRBV7-2; abundance: once; CDR3nt: TGTGCCAGCAGCTCCCCCGGGACAGGGGGTTCCTATGGCTACACCTTC; CDR3aa: CASSSPGTGGSYGYTF
len: 14; j_gene: TRBJ2-1; d_gene: TRBD1; v_gene: TRBV5-6; abundance: NA; CDR3nt: TGTGCCAGCAGCTTGGGACAGGGCTACAATGAGCAGTTCTTC; CDR3aa: CASSLGQGYNEQFF
len: 14; j_gene: TRBJ2-3; d_gene: NA; v_gene: TRBV7-6; abundance: NA; CDR3nt: TGTGCCAGCAGCTTAGGAACAGGGACAGATACGCAGTATTTT; CDR3aa: CASSLGTGTDTQYF
len: 16; j_gene: TRBJ2-2; d_gene: NA; v_gene: TRBV7-9; abundance: NA; CDR3nt: TGTGCCAGCGACGTAGGCCCCGATATTAACACCGGGGAGCTGTTTTTT; CDR3aa: CASDVGPDINTGELFF
len: 15; j_gene: TRBJ2-3; d_gene: NA; v_gene: TRBV7-2; abundance: NA; CDR3nt: TGTGCCAGCAGCTTAGTCGCGGGGGCATCAGATACGCAGTATTTT; CDR3aa: CASSLVAGASDTQYF
len: 14; j_gene: TRBJ2-3; d_gene: NA; v_gene: TRBV5-1; abundance: once; CDR3nt: TGCGCCAGCAGTTCAATACAGGCCACAGATACGCAGTATTTT; CDR3aa: CASSSIQATDTQYF
len: 12; j_gene: TRBJ2-3; d_gene: NA; v_gene: TRBV5-1; abundance: NA; CDR3nt: TGCGCCAGCAGCTTGGGGTCGGCAGGGGAGTATTTT; CDR3aa: CASSLGSAGEYF
len: 15; j_gene: TRBJ1-2; d_gene: TRBD1; v_gene: TRBV27; abundance: NA; CDR3nt: TGTGCCAGCAGTCTGACCCCGACAGGGCCCTATGGCTACACCTTC; CDR3aa: CASSLTPTGPYGYTF
len: 14; j_gene: TRBJ1-2; d_gene: TRBD1; v_gene: TRBV28; abundance: NA; CDR3nt: TGTGCCAGCAGCCCAGGGGGGAGGGAGTATGGCTACACCTTC; CDR3aa: CASSPGGREYGYTF
len: 13; j_gene: TRBJ1-2; d_gene: NA; v_gene: TRBV25-1; abundance: NA; CDR3nt: TGTGCCAGCAGTCCCGTGGGGAATCATGGCTACACCTTC; CDR3aa: CASSPVGNHGYTF
len: 13; j_gene: TRBJ2-1; d_gene: NA; v_gene: TRBV27; abundance: once; CDR3nt: TGTGCCAGCAATCCTGGGGGGATGGGGGAGCAGTTCTTC; CDR3aa: CASNPGGMGEQFF
len: 13; j_gene: TRBJ1-1; d_gene: NA; v_gene: TRBV9; abundance: NA; CDR3nt: TGTGCCAGCAGCCCGACAGTGAACACTGAAGCTTTCTTT; CDR3aa: CASSPTVNTEAFF
len: 18; j_gene: TRBJ2-7; d_gene: TRBD2; v_gene: TRBV7-2; abundance: NA; CDR3nt: TGTGCCAGCAGCTCTCCGGGGACTGGCGGGAGGCGGAACTACGAGCAGTACTTC; CDR3aa: CASSSPGTGGRRNYEQYF
len: 15; j_gene: TRBJ1-6; d_gene: NA; v_gene: TRBV23-1; abundance: NA; CDR3nt: TGCGCCAGCAGTCAAGACAGGAATGATAATTCACCCCTCCACTTT; CDR3aa: CASSQDRNDNSPLHF
len: 12; j_gene: TRBJ2-2; d_gene: NA; v_gene: TRBV6-5; abundance: NA; CDR3nt: TGTGCCAGCAGTCCAACGACCGGGGAGCTGTTTTTT; CDR3aa: CASSPTTGELFF
len: 15; j_gene: TRBJ1-2; d_gene: NA; v_gene: TRBV27; abundance: NA; CDR3nt: TGTGCCAGCAGTTTATCGGGCAGGGTTTCCTATGGCTACACCTTC; CDR3aa: CASSLSGRVSYGYTF
len: 14; j_gene: TRBJ1-1; d_gene: TRBD1; v_gene: TRBV7-9; abundance: NA; CDR3nt: TGTGCCAGCAGCTTAGAGACAGGGACCACTGAAGCTTTCTTT; CDR3aa: CASSLETGTTEAFF
len: 14; j_gene: TRBJ2-1; d_gene: TRBD1; v_gene: TRBV10-3; abundance: NA; CDR3nt: TGTGCCATCAGGGGGACAGGGGACTACAATGAGCAGTTCTTC; CDR3aa: CAIRGTGDYNEQFF
len: 18; j_gene: TRBJ2-3; d_gene: TRBD2; v_gene: TRBV4-2; abundance: NA; CDR3nt: TGTGCCAGCAGCCAAGGTAGTTTTACTAGCGGGAGTGCAGATACGCAGTATTTT; CDR3aa: CASSQGSFTSGSADTQYF
len: 17; j_gene: TRBJ2-6; d_gene: TRBD1; v_gene: TRBV30; abundance: once; CDR3nt: TGTGCCTGGTCGAGGGGGACAGGGAGGTCTGGGGCCAACGTCCTGACTTTC; CDR3aa: CAWSRGTGRSGANVLTF
len: 14; j_gene: TRBJ1-3; d_gene: NA; v_gene: TRBV30; abundance: once; CDR3nt: TGTGCCTGGAGTGTAGGCAGGGTCGGAAACACCATATATTTT; CDR3aa: CAWSVGRVGNTIYF
len: 16; j_gene: TRBJ1-2; d_gene: NA; v_gene: TRBV4-2; abundance: NA; CDR3nt: TGTGCCAGCAGTTTTCCCACGGGCGGCGCTAACTATGGCTACACCTTC; CDR3aa: CASSFPTGGANYGYTF
len: 11; j_gene: TRBJ1-1; d_gene: NA; v_gene: TRBV20-1; abundance: NA; CDR3nt: TGCAGTGCCAACAGAAACACTGAAGCTTTCTTT; CDR3aa: CSANRNTEAFF
len: 14; j_gene: TRBJ2-3; d_gene: TRBD2; v_gene: TRBV11-2; abundance: NA; CDR3nt: TGTGCCAGCAGCTCTTCCGGGACTAGCGGGGGGGGGTATTTT; CDR3aa: CASSSSGTSGGGYF
len: 14; j_gene: TRBJ1-2; d_gene: NA; v_gene: TRBV5-6; abundance: NA; CDR3nt: TGTGCCAGCAGCTTGGAACTCGGGCTATGGGGCTACACCTTC; CDR3aa: CASSLELGLWGYTF
len: 16; j_gene: TRBJ2-3; d_gene: TRBD1; v_gene: TRBV5-4; abundance: NA; CDR3nt: TGTGCCAGCAGCTTGCTCGCAGGGGGCCCCACAGATACGCAGTATTTT; CDR3aa: CASSLLAGGPTDTQYF
len: 18; j_gene: TRBJ2-3; d_gene: NA; v_gene: TRBV4-2; abundance: NA; CDR3nt: TGTGCCAGCAGCCGAGCCTCTGGGGAGGTCAGCCCCACAGATACGCAGTATTTT; CDR3aa: CASSRASGEVSPTDTQYF
len: 14; j_gene: TRBJ1-5; d_gene: NA; v_gene: TRBV7-8; abundance: NA; CDR3nt: TGTGCCAGCAGCTTAGGGGTCGTTTCTCAGCCCCAGCATTTT; CDR3aa: CASSLGVVSQPQHF
len: 16; j_gene: TRBJ2-3; d_gene: NA; v_gene: TRBV11-3; abundance: NA; CDR3nt: TGTGCCAGCAGCTTAGCCTCGGGAGTTCGGACAGATACGCAGTATTTT; CDR3aa: CASSLASGVRTDTQYF